A selection of T cell receptor beta chains follows, all from one sample in a study of response to subunit inactivated influenza vaccine. One entry per CDR3 protein, called by TCRdb with MiXCR from the RT-PCR reads. The sample includes roughly 620,000 distinct CDR3 sequences, roughly 12% of them seen just once. The data were also submitted as part of a second study, on T cells expressing NK-cell markers.

The input for sequencing was PBMCs from blood, taken on the day of vaccination. Source of these receptors: a man in his fifties or sixties who received an inactivated influenza vaccine. The CDR3 runs from the conserved cysteine through the conserved F or W. The D gene is left open where the match is weak. Clone size, where shown, is once, few, many, or a class for clones that have expanded.

size,D,J,V,CDR3,DNA
few,TRBD1,TRBJ2-3,TRBV4-3,CASSQDLRGGRHTQYF,TGCGCCAGCAGCCAAGATCTGAGAGGGGGCCGTCATACGCAGTATTTT
few,-,TRBJ1-2,TRBV28,CASREASARRGYTF,TGTGCCAGCAGAGAAGCATCTGCGCGTCGGGGCTACACCTTC
many,TRBD1,TRBJ1-1,TRBV7-2,CASSQRTGEAFF,TGTGCCAGCAGCCAACGGACAGGGGAAGCTTTCTTT
many,TRBD1,TRBJ2-2,TRBV11-1,CASSLVGGTGSGELFF,TGTGCCAGCAGCTTAGTCGGTGGGACAGGGTCCGGGGAGCTGTTTTTT
once,-,TRBJ2-5,TRBV2,CARSSLGEQGNQETQYF,TGTGCCCGCAGTTCCTTGGGGGAACAGGGAAACCAAGAGACCCAGTACTTC
few,-,TRBJ2-7,TRBV6-2/TRBV6-3,CASSYSISGPEQDEQYF,TGTGCCAGCAGTTACTCGATCAGCGGACCTGAGCAGGACGAGCAGTACTTC
many,-,TRBJ1-1,TRBV7-6,CASSLEENTEAFF,TGTGCCAGCAGCTTAGAGGAGAACACTGAAGCTTTCTTT
-,-,TRBJ1-5,TRBV29-1,CSVCGLGKDQPQHF,TGCAGCGTCTGTGGGCTAGGGAAGGATCAGCCCCAGCATTTT
few,-,TRBJ1-2,TRBV20-1,CSASNTEANYGYTF,TGCAGTGCTAGTAACACAGAAGCTAACTATGGCTACACCTTC
few,TRBD2,TRBJ2-3,TRBV7-9,CASSLSSGGAADTQYF,TGTGCCAGCAGCTTAAGCAGCGGGGGGGCCGCAGATACGCAGTATTTT
few,-,TRBJ2-1,TRBV18,CASSPGGGWNEQFF,TGTGCCAGCTCACCAGGAGGGGGCTGGAATGAGCAGTTCTTC
few,TRBD2,TRBJ2-2,TRBV19,CASSIDLPGLASSGELFF,TGTGCCAGTAGTATAGATCTGCCGGGACTAGCGAGTTCCGGGGAGCTGTTTTTT
few,TRBD2,TRBJ2-3,TRBV20-1,CSARTSANTDTQYF,TGCAGTGCTAGGACTAGCGCCAACACAGATACGCAGTATTTT
few,TRBD1,TRBJ2-5,TRBV20-1,CSARDFRTGKETQYF,TGCAGTGCTCGGGACTTCAGGACAGGGAAGGAGACCCAGTACTTC
-,-,TRBJ1-5,TRBV19,CASSTVPTSYTGSQPQHF,TGTGCCAGTAGCACAGTCCCAACTTCGTATACCGGTTCTCAGCCCCAGCATTTT
-,TRBD1,TRBJ2-1,TRBV7-9,CASTGTELAYNEQFF,TGTGCCAGCACCGGGACAGAGCTCGCCTACAATGAGCAGTTCTTC
many,-,TRBJ2-6,TRBV6-5,CASSFSSGANVLTF,TGTGCCAGCAGTTTTTCGTCTGGGGCCAACGTCCTGACTTTC
-,-,TRBJ2-2,TRBV7-9,CAQGRSNTGELFF,TGTGCCCAGGGGAGGAGTAACACCGGGGAGCTGTTTTTT
many,-,TRBJ2-1,TRBV7-9,CASSYPYNEQFF,TGTGCCAGCAGCTATCCCTACAATGAGCAGTTCTTC
few,TRBD1,TRBJ1-2,TRBV5-1,CASSLAGQVYGYTF,TGCGCCAGCAGCTTGGCCGGACAGGTTTATGGCTACACCTTC
few,TRBD2,TRBJ2-7,TRBV7-2,CASRPLAGAAYEQYF,TGTGCCAGCAGGCCACTAGCGGGAGCTGCCTACGAGCAGTACTTC
many,TRBD1,TRBJ2-2,TRBV28,CASSLRDRGYDGELFF,TGTGCCAGCAGTTTAAGGGACAGGGGTTATGACGGGGAGCTGTTTTTT
-,TRBD2,TRBJ2-1,TRBV5-1,CASSLAGSGSHNEQFF,TGCGCCAGCAGCTTGGCCGGGAGCGGGAGTCACAATGAGCAGTTCTTC
few,TRBD1,TRBJ2-7,TRBV12-3/TRBV12-4,CASSIGTGGPYEQYF,TGTGCCAGCAGTATCGGGACAGGGGGCCCCTACGAGCAGTACTTC
-,-,TRBJ2-7,TRBV6-5,CASSYQNSSYEQYF,TGTGCCAGCAGTTATCAAAACAGCTCCTACGAGCAGTACTTC
few,-,TRBJ1-5,TRBV27,CASSSKTRQPQHF,TGTGCCAGCAGTTCCAAGACCAGACAGCCCCAGCATTTT
-,TRBD2,TRBJ2-1,TRBV24-1,CATSDTAGTETYNEQFF,TGTGCCACCAGTGATACAGCGGGAACCGAAACCTACAATGAGCAGTTCTTC
-,-,TRBJ2-5,TRBV20-1,CSARDLGVLWETQYF,TGCAGTGCTAGAGATCTCGGGGTTTTGTGGGAGACCCAGTACTTC
few,TRBD2,TRBJ2-1,TRBV12-3/TRBV12-4,CASRGPGLADHNEQFF,TGTGCCAGCAGGGGGCCGGGACTAGCGGATCACAATGAGCAGTTCTTC
-,-,TRBJ2-5,TRBV9,CASSVGPGAQETQYF,TGTGCCAGCAGCGTAGGACCGGGGGCCCAAGAGACCCAGTACTTC
few,-,TRBJ2-7,TRBV27,CASSLNINYEQYF,TGTGCCAGCAGTCTTAACATCAACTACGAGCAGTACTTC
-,-,TRBJ1-1,TRBV4-3,CASSQDVGGRRNTEAFF,TGCGCCAGCAGCCAAGATGTGGGGGGCAGGAGGAACACTGAAGCTTTCTTT
few,-,TRBJ1-1,TRBV6-2/TRBV6-3,CASSKVGYYTEAFF,TGTGCCAGCAGTAAGGTTGGGTATTACACTGAAGCTTTCTTT
few,-,TRBJ2-1,TRBV27,CASSLLGGRGPYNEQFF,TGTGCCAGCAGTTTATTGGGGGGCAGGGGCCCATACAATGAGCAGTTCTTC
-,TRBD1,TRBJ2-7,TRBV11-2,CASSLEVPDRGPLGSYEQYF,TGTGCCAGCAGCTTAGAGGTCCCGGACAGGGGGCCCTTGGGCTCCTACGAGCAGTACTTC
-,-,TRBJ2-3,TRBV6-5,CASSYGAVRAGGDTQYF,TGTGCCAGCAGCTATGGAGCGGTTCGGGCGGGCGGGGATACGCAGTATTTT
-,-,TRBJ1-5,TRBV5-5,CASSFHDSSNQPQHF,TGTGCCAGCAGCTTTCATGACAGTAGCAATCAGCCCCAGCATTTT
-,TRBD1,TRBJ2-7,TRBV2,CASRIPGQGAGEQYF,TGTGCCAGCAGAATTCCTGGACAGGGGGCGGGCGAGCAGTACTTC
-,TRBD2,TRBJ2-2,TRBV6-5,CASSYSRGLGTGELFF,TGTGCCAGCAGTTACTCGAGGGGACTAGGTACCGGGGAGCTGTTTTTT
-,TRBD1,TRBJ2-1,TRBV7-3,CASSGDRGPYNEQFF,TGTGCCAGCAGCGGGGACAGGGGTCCCTACAATGAGCAGTTCTTC
few,-,TRBJ2-3,TRBV7-2,CASSLGFRDTQYF,TGTGCCAGCAGCTTAGGATTTAGAGATACGCAGTATTTT
few,TRBD2,TRBJ2-3,TRBV7-2,CASSILAGATDTQYF,TGTGCCAGCAGCATACTAGCGGGGGCAACAGATACGCAGTATTTT
few,-,TRBJ2-3,TRBV2,CASRALLLGADTQYF,TGTGCCAGCCGGGCTCTCCTACTTGGAGCAGATACGCAGTATTTT
-,-,TRBJ2-7,TRBV6-5,CASSYLLRSDSYEQYF,TGTGCCAGCAGTTACCTCCTACGTAGCGACTCCTACGAGCAGTACTTC
few,-,TRBJ2-1,TRBV5-1,CASSLGSGANEQFF,TGCGCCAGCAGCTTGGGTTCGGGAGCAAATGAGCAGTTCTTC
many,-,TRBJ2-2,TRBV5-1,CASSLSIYTGELFF,TGCGCCAGCAGCTTAAGTATTTACACCGGGGAGCTGTTTTTT
few,-,TRBJ1-5,TRBV9,CASSVGGSLNQPQHF,TGTGCCAGCAGCGTCGGGGGAAGTCTCAATCAGCCCCAGCATTTT
few,TRBD2,TRBJ2-7,TRBV6-5,CASSYSSGEYSYEQYF,TGTGCCAGCAGTTACTCTAGCGGGGAGTACTCCTACGAGCAGTACTTC
many,TRBD1,TRBJ2-7,TRBV12-3/TRBV12-4,CASSLTGNFYEQYF,TGTGCCAGCAGTCTGACAGGGAATTTTTATGAGCAGTACTTC
-,-,TRBJ1-2,TRBV6-5,CASSYSMGGISGYTF,TGTGCCAGCAGTTACTCGATGGGGGGCATCAGTGGCTACACCTTC
many,TRBD1,TRBJ2-2,TRBV4-3,CASSWFAGGTGELFF,TGCGCCAGCAGTTGGTTCGCAGGGGGCACCGGGGAGCTGTTTTTT
many,TRBD1,TRBJ2-1,TRBV7-9,CASSLTGGNEQFF,TGTGCCAGCAGCTTGACAGGGGGGAATGAGCAGTTCTTC